This T cell receptor (beta chain) was captured in a study of T-cell memory formation after mild COVID-19 (dated by TCRdb to about 2021). Regarding the complete study: TCR sequence clusters from the two donors were found to be largely donor specific. In two donors, T-cell clones that expanded and contracted after mild COVID-19 were tracked by sequencing TCRalpha and TCRbeta repertoires over time. The cohort was made up of two young adult volunteers, one female and one male, who were previously healthy. The study at large found these results: Contracting CD4+ clones appeared mostly in the CM and EM memory subsets, whereas CD8+ clones were enriched in EMRA. Only a couple of mild cases were covered by the study, and larger cohorts that include severe cases with pre-infection samples were considered necessary. Clones contracting from day 15 to 85 had balanced CD4/CD8 phenotypes, while a second wave expanding from day 15 to 37 was biased towards CD4+. Some responding clones were found in pre-infection memory, which suggests that pre-existing cross-reactive memory T cells took part in the SARS-CoV-2 response. The second-wave clones that peaked on day 37 were not confirmed to be SARS-CoV-2 specific.

Ficoll-Paque density gradient centrifugation was the method used to isolate PBMCs. Comments on this clonotype: The antigen it recognizes is unknown. No quality values exist for individual bases; no much larger clone is one base distant.

The sequencer listed for this sample is Illumina NovaSeq 6000. TCRalpha and TCRbeta cDNA libraries were built by 5'RACE with constant-segment primers, adding sample barcodes and unique molecular identifiers. RNA was extracted from every sample with Trizol reagent. Amplification of the libraries took two PCR steps, and the second step added a second sample barcode plus Illumina TruSeq adapters. Sequencing of libraries was performed on an Illumina NovaSeq with 2 x 150 bp paired-end reads. Per the source publication's procedure: The reads were demultiplexed and collapsed into UMI-guided consensus sequences using migec v1.2.7. Using mixcr v2.1.11, UMI consensuses were aligned to TRA and TRB V and J templates and then assembled into clonotypes. Expanded or contracted clonotypes were those called significant by both edgeR and NoisET, with noise models trained on biological replicates. For edgeR calls, a false discovery rate-adjusted p below 0.01 and a log2 fold-change threshold of 1 were applied. As an exploratory analysis of dynamics, PCA with hierarchical clustering was applied to max-normalized trajectories of the 1000 most abundant clonotypes. Separately sequenced CD4+ and CD8+ repertoires were used to assign the CD4 or CD8 phenotype of responding clones. In-frame beta chains were kept once TCRdb had trimmed the public reads at Q25 with fastp and called clones with MiXCR. Each entry merges the rows of one CDR3 protein and shows their most common DNA and genes. TCRdb's processing, not the authors', yielded these V and J calls. This sample is represented by some 600,000 distinct CDR3 sequences; roughly a sixth of them were singletons. The ten largest clones capture roughly 7.8% of the sample.

Source material: PBMCs or a T cell subset sorted from them (not recorded which). This TCR came from an adult woman who had mild COVID-19 (a few samples of this study predate the infection). The sample titles of this study are shuffled in the database, so cell type and time point are left out; the donor was told from shared clones.

CDR3 sequence: CSASSSGAYEQYF. The nucleotide sequence reads TGCAGTGCTAGTTCTTCAGGGGCCTACGAGCAGTACTTC. The chain links TRBV20-1 with TRBJ2-7, and TRBD1 may be the D gene, going by 6 matching bases. Reading from cysteine to phenylalanine, the CDR3 counts 13 amino acids. Just CDR3 DNA is preserved here, 39 bases in frame from base 1. V and J are truncated by 3 bases and 2 bases respectively, leaving an intervening sequence of 11 bases. The germline V gene (reference sequence) gives CDR1 as DFQATT and CDR2 as SNEGSKA.